Listed below are T cell receptor beta chains from one sample, sequenced in a study of blood T cell repertoires in COVID-19. Profiled with immunoSEQ multiplex PCR; TCRdb holds only in-frame clones, not every one. Seen here are fewer than 300,000 clones, about 76% observed once, and the top ten hold about 2.9%. Sequenced input: peripheral blood. Receptor source: a woman aged 60-75 years with active or convalescent COVID-19. Each CDR3 is given with its conserved first and last residue. The order of the fields is CDR3 protein, CDR3 DNA, J gene, V gene, clone size, D gene. The D gene is left open where the match is weak. Rows may omit the clone size; those that give it use once, few, many or a size class.

CASRSVAGGKDNEQFF	TGTGCCAGTAGGTCGGTAGCGGGGGGTAAAGACAATGAGCAGTTCTTC	TRBJ2-1	TRBV19	.	TRBD2
CASSLVSVDRHGYTF	TGTGCCAGCAGCTTAGTTAGCGTCGACAGGCATGGCTACACCTTC	TRBJ1-2	TRBV7-8	.	.
CASSPRDRGNQPQHF	TGTGCCAGCAGTCCGCGGGACAGGGGCAATCAGCCCCAGCATTTT	TRBJ1-5	TRBV27	.	TRBD1
CASSTTVSGANVLTF	TGTGCCAGCAGTACGACAGTCTCTGGGGCCAACGTCCTGACTTTC	TRBJ2-6	TRBV6-2/TRBV6-3	.	.
CASSVAPQGAVRTEAFF	TGTGCCAGCAGCGTAGCTCCACAGGGGGCTGTTCGCACTGAAGCTTTCTTT	TRBJ1-1	TRBV9	.	TRBD1
CASSNLDRAGNEQYF	TGTGCCAGCAGCAACCTGGACAGGGCAGGCAACGAGCAGTACTTC	TRBJ2-7	TRBV7-8	.	TRBD1
CASSLAGYTEAFF	TGTGCCAGCAGTTTGGCGGGTTACACTGAAGCTTTCTTT	TRBJ1-1	TRBV27	.	.
CASSQGIAGNQETQYF	TGTGCCAGCAGCCAAGGCATAGCGGGGAACCAAGAGACCCAGTACTTC	TRBJ2-5	TRBV3-1/TRBV3-2	few	TRBD2
CASSFSQGEDEQFF	TGTGCCAGCAGCTTCTCACAGGGGGAGGATGAGCAGTTCTTC	TRBJ2-1	TRBV7-8	.	TRBD1
CASRSTGSGEQFF	TGTGCCAGCAGATCAACAGGGTCAGGTGAGCAGTTCTTC	TRBJ2-1	TRBV6-6	.	.
CASSESGSADGYPTDTQYF	TGCGCCAGCAGTGAGTCAGGGAGCGCGGATGGGTATCCCACAGATACGCAGTATTTT	TRBJ2-3	TRBV10-2	.	.
CASSGNTGLSDYNEQFF	TGTGCCAGTAGTGGGAACACAGGGCTCTCTGACTACAATGAGCAGTTCTTC	TRBJ2-1	TRBV19	.	.
CASSLPTDYTAEKLFF	TGTGCCAGCAGTTTGCCGACGGACTACACGGCCGAAAAACTGTTTTTT	TRBJ1-4	TRBV28	few	.
CATSDLSDRYNYGYTF	TGTGCCACCAGTGATTTGAGTGACAGGTATAACTATGGCTACACCTTC	TRBJ1-2	TRBV24-1	once	.
CAAGGPQIDQPQHF	TGTGCCGCAGGAGGCCCTCAGATTGATCAGCCCCAGCATTTT	TRBJ1-5	TRBV27	.	.
CASSLGPRGEQYF	TGTGCCAGCAGCTTAGGACCCCGGGGGGAGCAGTACTTC	TRBJ2-7	TRBV13	.	.
CASSLASGLNTGELFF	TGTGCCAGCAGCTTAGCATCCGGGTTGAACACCGGGGAGCTGTTTTTT	TRBJ2-2	TRBV7-2	.	.
CASSPKDSQFLEKLFF	TGTGCCAGCTCACCGAAAGACAGTCAGTTTTTGGAAAAACTGTTTTTT	TRBJ1-4	TRBV18	few	.
CASSLTGYIGEKLFF	TGCGCCAGCAGCTTGACAGGGTATATCGGTGAAAAACTGTTTTTT	TRBJ1-4	TRBV5-1	.	.
CASSDEEDSLNTEAFF	TGTGCCAGCAGTGATGAGGAGGACAGTTTGAACACTGAAGCTTTCTTT	TRBJ1-1	TRBV2	.	.
CSASFDRLTNWGKNIQYF	TGCAGTGCTAGTTTTGACAGGCTCACGAATTGGGGCAAAAACATTCAGTACTTC	TRBJ2-4	TRBV20-1	once	.
CASSNQGLGSYGYTF	TGTGCCAGTAGCAATCAGGGTTTGGGTAGCTATGGCTACACCTTC	TRBJ1-2	TRBV19	.	.
CASSLDRGGRLRETQYF	TGCGCCAGCAGCTTGGACCGGGGGGGCCGATTGAGAGAGACCCAGTACTTC	TRBJ2-5	TRBV5-1	.	TRBD2
CASSPGLAGASYPYNEQFF	TGCGCCAGCAGCCCAGGACTAGCGGGGGCCTCCTACCCCTACAATGAGCAGTTCTTC	TRBJ2-1	TRBV5-1	.	TRBD2
CASSPPGLEGTGELFF	TGTGCCAGCAGCCCCCCGGGACTAGAGGGTACCGGGGAGCTGTTTTTT	TRBJ2-2	TRBV9	.	TRBD2
CASSLWGGGTDTQYF	TGTGCCAGCAGCTTATGGGGGGGAGGCACAGATACGCAGTATTTT	TRBJ2-3	TRBV7-9	.	TRBD2
CASSLPRGLNTEAFF	TGTGCCAGCAGCCTCCCGCGGGGGCTGAACACTGAAGCTTTCTTT	TRBJ1-1	TRBV28	.	.
CASSQDFGLAMSPYEQYF	TGTGCCAGCAGCCAAGATTTCGGACTAGCGATGAGTCCCTACGAGCAGTACTTC	TRBJ2-7	TRBV4-2	.	TRBD2
CASSTPGLAGGADTQYF	TGTGCCAGTAGTACACCGGGACTAGCGGGGGGAGCAGATACGCAGTATTTT	TRBJ2-3	TRBV19	.	TRBD2
CASSQVRAGQLFF	TGTGCCAGCAGCCAAGTAAGGGCAGGGCAACTGTTTTTT	TRBJ1-4	TRBV3-1/TRBV3-2	few	.
CASNSQGTNEKLFF	TGTGCCAGCAATTCCCAGGGAACTAATGAAAAACTGTTTTTT	TRBJ1-4	TRBV9	.	.
CASSQSEQGHEQFF	TGCGCCAGCAGCCAGTCAGAACAGGGCCATGAGCAGTTCTTC	TRBJ2-1	TRBV4-1	.	.
CASSLERGGEQYF	TGCGCCAGCAGCTTGGAACGGGGTGGAGAGCAGTACTTC	TRBJ2-7	TRBV5-1	few	.